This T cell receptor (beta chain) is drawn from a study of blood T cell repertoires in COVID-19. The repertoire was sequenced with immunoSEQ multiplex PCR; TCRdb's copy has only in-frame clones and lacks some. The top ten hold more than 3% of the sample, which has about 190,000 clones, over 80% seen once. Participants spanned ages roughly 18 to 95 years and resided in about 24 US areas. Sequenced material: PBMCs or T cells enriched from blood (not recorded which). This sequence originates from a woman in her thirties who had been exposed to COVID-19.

The CDR3 loop reads CASSMDRGNSPLHF. The CDR3, as DNA: TGTGCCAGTAGTATGGACAGAGGAAATTCACCCCTCCACTTT. This chain uses TRBV19 with TRBJ1-6, with D tentatively TRBD1 (6 bases). This CDR3 has 14 residues. Germline loops: CDR1 LNHDA, CDR2 SQIVND (reference sequence). The V end was cut by 3 bases, the J end by 7 bases, with 10 bases between.